This T cell receptor beta chain was identified in a study of response to subunit inactivated influenza vaccine. Study findings and constraints: Every seasonal influenza vaccination brings in few new T cells, the authors suggested.

Germline V gene data show CDR1 as DFQATT and CDR2 as SNEGSKA (reference sequence). Trimming removed 5 bases at V and 0 bases at J, with 15 bases between. The CDR3 is 15 residues long. With respect to this clonotype: Its specificity is unknown.

TCRdb analysed the RT-PCR reads with MiXCR anew, one entry per CDR3 protein. The sample carries around 790,000 distinct CDR3 sequences, 21% recorded once. The TCR originated in a man aged 50 to 59 who received an inactivated influenza vaccine. The specimen was PBMCs from blood, collected more than 4 days after vaccination. J is TRBJ2-3 and V is TRBV20-1, with D hard to call. CDR3 loop: CSADWVRTSTDTQYF. The CDR3 DNA reads TGCAGTGCTGACTGGGTCAGGACGAGCACAGATACGCAGTATTTT.